This T cell receptor (beta chain) comes out of a study of T-cell reconstitution after alpha-beta-depleted transplantation in children. A library of TCRbeta sequences, prepared with unique molecular identifiers, was generated. TCRdb reprocessed the PCR reads with MiXCR, giving one entry per CDR3 protein. The sample yields approximately 170,000 distinct CDR3 sequences, 11% seen once. This clonotype appeared many times. The clonotype originates from a boy aged 2-9 years with acute myeloid leukemia, due to receive a stem cell transplant. The starting material was PBMCs, obtained before TCRalphabeta/CD19-depleted stem cell transplant.

The CDR3 reads CSARKTSSYNEQFF. As DNA, the CDR3 is TGCAGTGCTAGAAAAACTAGTTCCTACAATGAGCAGTTCTTC. The genes are TRBV20-1 and TRBJ2-1; D perhaps matches TRBD2 (5 bases). Trimming shortened V by 2 bases and J by 1 base, and 9 bases separated the two germline ends. From germline, CDR1 is DFQATT and CDR2 SNEGSKA (reference sequence). The CDR3 runs to 14 residues.